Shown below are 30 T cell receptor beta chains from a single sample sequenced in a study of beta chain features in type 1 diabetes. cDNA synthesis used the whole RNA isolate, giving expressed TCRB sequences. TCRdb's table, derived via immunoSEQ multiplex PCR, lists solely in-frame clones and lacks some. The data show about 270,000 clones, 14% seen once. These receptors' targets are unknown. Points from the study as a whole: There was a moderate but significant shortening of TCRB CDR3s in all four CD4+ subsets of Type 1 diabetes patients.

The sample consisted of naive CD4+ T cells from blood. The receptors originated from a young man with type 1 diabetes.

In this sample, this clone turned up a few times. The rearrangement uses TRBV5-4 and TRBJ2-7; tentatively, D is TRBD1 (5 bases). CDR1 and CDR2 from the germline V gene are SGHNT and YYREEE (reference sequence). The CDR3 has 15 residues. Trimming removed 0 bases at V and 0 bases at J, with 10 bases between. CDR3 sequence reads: CASSLGRGDSYEQYF. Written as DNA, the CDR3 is TGTGCCAGCAGCTTGGGAAGGGGCGACTCCTACGAGCAGTACTTC.

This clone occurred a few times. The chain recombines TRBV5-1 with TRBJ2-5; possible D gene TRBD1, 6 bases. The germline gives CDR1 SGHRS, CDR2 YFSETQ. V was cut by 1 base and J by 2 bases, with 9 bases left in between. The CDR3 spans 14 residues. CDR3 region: CASSLSGTQETQYF. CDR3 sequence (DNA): TGCGCCAGCAGCTTGTCGGGGACACAAGAGACCCAGTACTTC. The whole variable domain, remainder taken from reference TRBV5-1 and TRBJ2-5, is KAGVTQTPRYLIKTRGQQVTLSCSPISGHRSVSWYQQTPGQGLQFLFEYFSETQRNKGNFPGRFSGRQFSNSRSEMNVSTLELGDSALYLCASSLSGTQETQYFGPGTRLLVL.

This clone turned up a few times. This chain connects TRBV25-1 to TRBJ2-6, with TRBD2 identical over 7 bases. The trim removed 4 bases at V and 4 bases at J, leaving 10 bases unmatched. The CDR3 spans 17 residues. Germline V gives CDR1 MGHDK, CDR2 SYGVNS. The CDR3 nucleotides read TGTGCCAGCAGTGCTATTGGCGGGAGAGTGGGGGCCAACGTCCTGACTTTC. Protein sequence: CASSAIGGRVGANVLTF.

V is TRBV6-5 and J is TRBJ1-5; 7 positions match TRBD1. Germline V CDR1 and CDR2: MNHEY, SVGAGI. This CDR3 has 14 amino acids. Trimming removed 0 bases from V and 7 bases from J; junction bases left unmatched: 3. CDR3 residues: CASSYSTGLQPQHF. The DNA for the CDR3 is TGTGCCAGCAGTTACTCGACAGGGCTGCAGCCCCAGCATTTT.

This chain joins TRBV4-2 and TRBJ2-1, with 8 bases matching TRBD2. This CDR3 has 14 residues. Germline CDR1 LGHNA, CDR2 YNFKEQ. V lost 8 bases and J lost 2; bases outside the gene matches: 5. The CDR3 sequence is CASSSGRPYNEQFF. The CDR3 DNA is TGTGCCAGCTCCAGCGGGAGACCCTACAATGAGCAGTTCTTC.

The chain's CDR3 is CASSPTSGRAGLETQYF. The CDR3 DNA follows: TGTGCCAGCAGCCCCACTAGCGGGAGGGCCGGATTGGAGACCCAGTACTTC. V is TRBV5-4 and J is TRBJ2-5; 13 nucleotides agree with TRBD2. Germline V gene lookup returns CDR1 SGHNT and CDR2 YYREEE (reference sequence). With V trimmed by 4 bases and J by 5 bases, 11 bases remained unmatched. The CDR3 is 17 residues long.

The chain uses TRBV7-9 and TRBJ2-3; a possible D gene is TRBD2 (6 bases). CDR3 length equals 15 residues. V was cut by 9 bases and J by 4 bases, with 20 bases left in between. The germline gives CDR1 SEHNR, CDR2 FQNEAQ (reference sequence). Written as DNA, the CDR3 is TGTGCCAGTCAGGGTATCGGGGGTTCGTCAGATACGCAGTATTTT. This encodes CASQGIGGSSDTQYF.

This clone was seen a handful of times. The CDR3 region is CASSSRSADTQYF. The CDR3 DNA follows: TGTGCCAGCAGCTCCAGATCAGCAGATACGCAGTATTTT. The rearrangement links TRBV7-3 to TRBJ2-3; D is unresolved. Trimming stripped 4 bases from V and 4 bases from J, with 9 bases between. CDR1 SGHTA and CDR2 FQGTGA come from the germline V gene. There are 13 residues in the CDR3.

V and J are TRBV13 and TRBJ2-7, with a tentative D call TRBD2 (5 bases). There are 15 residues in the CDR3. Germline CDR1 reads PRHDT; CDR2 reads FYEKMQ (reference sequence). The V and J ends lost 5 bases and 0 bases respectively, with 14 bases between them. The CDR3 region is CASSPPGRGSYEQYF. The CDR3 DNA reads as TGTGCCAGCAGCCCACCCGGACGGGGCTCCTACGAGCAGTACTTC.

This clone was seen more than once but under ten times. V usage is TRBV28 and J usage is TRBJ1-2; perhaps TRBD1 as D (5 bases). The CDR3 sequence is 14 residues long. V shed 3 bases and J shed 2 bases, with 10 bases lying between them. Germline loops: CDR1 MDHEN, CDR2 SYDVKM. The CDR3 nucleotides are TGTGCCAGCAGTTTGACCACAGGCAACTATGGCTACACCTTC. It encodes CASSLTTGNYGYTF.

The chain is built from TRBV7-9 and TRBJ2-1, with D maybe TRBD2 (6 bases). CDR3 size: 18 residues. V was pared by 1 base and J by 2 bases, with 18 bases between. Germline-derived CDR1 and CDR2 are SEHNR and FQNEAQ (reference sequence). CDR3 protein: CASSLGPGGDHTYNEQFF. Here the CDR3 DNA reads TGTGCCAGCAGCTTAGGGCCAGGCGGGGATCATACCTACAATGAGCAGTTCTTC. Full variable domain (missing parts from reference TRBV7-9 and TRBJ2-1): DTGVSQNPRHKITKRGQNVTFRCDPISEHNRLYWYRQTLGQGPEFLTYFQNEAQLEKSRLLSDRFSAERPKGSFSTLEIQRTEQGDSAMYLCASSLGPGGDHTYNEQFFGPGTRLTVL.

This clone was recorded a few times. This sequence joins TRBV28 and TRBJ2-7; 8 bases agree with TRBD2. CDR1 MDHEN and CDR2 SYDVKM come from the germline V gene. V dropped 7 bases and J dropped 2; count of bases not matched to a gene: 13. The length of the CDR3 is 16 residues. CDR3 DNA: TGTGCCAGCAAACCTTCCGGGGGGGCAGGGGCCTACGAGCAGTACTTC. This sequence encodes CASKPSGGAGAYEQYF.

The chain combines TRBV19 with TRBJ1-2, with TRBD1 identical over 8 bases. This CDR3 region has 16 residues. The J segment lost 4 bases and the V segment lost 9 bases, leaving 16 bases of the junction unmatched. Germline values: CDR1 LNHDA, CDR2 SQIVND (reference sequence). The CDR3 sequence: CASRVRTGITPYGYTF. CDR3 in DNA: TGTGCCAGCCGAGTCCGGACAGGGATTACCCCCTATGGCTACACCTTC.

CDR3: CASSLANSGSRYEQYF. CDR3 nucleotide sequence: TGCGCCAGCAGCCTGGCTAATAGCGGGAGTCGGTACGAGCAGTACTTC. This chain joins TRBV4-3 and TRBJ2-7; 9 positions agree with TRBD2. CDR1 and CDR2 from the germline V gene are LGHNA and YSLEER. The J segment lost 4 bases and the V segment lost 4 bases, leaving 11 bases of the junction unmatched. The CDR3 extends over 16 amino acids.

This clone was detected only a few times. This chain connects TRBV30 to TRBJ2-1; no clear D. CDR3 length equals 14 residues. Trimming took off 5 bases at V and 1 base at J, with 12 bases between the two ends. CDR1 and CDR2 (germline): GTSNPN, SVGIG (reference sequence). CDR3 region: CAWLPRVSYNEQFF. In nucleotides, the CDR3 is TGTGCCTGGCTGCCTAGAGTGTCCTACAATGAGCAGTTCTTC.

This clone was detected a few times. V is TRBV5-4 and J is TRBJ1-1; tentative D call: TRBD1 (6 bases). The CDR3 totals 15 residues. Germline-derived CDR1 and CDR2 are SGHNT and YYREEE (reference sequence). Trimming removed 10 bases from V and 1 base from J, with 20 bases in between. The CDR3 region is CAGRTDLYPNTEAFF. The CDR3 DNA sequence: TGTGCCGGACGGACAGACCTTTACCCGAACACTGAAGCTTTCTTT.

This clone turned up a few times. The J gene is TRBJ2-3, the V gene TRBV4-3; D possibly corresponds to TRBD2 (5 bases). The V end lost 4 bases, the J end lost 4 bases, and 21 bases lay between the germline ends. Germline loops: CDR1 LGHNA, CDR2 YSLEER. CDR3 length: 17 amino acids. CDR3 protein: CASSRRATKTIPDTQYF. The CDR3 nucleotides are TGCGCCAGCAGCCGCCGGGCGACTAAAACAATTCCAGATACGCAGTATTTT.

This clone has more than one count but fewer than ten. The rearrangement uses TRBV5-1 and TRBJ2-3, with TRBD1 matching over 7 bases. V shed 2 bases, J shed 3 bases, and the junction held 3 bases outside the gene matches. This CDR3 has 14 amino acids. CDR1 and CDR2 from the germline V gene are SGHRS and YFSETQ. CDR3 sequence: CASSLNRGTDTQYF. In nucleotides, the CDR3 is TGCGCCAGCAGCTTAAACAGGGGTACAGATACGCAGTATTTT.

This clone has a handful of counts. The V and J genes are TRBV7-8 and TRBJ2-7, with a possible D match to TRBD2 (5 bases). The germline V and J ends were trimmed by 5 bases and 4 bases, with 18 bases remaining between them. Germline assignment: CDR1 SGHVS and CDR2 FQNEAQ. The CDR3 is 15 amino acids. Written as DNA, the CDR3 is TGTGCCAGCAGCCCTCAACCCGGGCCGGGATACGAGCAGTACTTC. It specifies CASSPQPGPGYEQYF.

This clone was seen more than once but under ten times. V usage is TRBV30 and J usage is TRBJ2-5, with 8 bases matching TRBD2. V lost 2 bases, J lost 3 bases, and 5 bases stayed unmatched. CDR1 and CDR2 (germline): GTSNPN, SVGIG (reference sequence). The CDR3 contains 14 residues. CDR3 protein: CAWSWSGSKETQYF. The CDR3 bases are TGTGCCTGGAGTTGGAGCGGGAGTAAAGAGACCCAGTACTTC.

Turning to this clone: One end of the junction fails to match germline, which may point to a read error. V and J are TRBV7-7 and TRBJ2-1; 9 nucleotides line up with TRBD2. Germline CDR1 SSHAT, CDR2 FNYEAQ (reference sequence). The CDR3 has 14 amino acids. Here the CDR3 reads CASSVTSGDNEQFF. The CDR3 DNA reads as TGTGCTAGCAGCGTGACTAGCGGCGACAATGAGCAGTTCTTC.

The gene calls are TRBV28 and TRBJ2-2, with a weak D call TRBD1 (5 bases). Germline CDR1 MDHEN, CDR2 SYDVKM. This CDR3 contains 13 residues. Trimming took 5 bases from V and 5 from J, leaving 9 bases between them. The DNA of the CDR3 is TGTGCCAGCAGTGGACATGAGACCGGGGAGCTGTTTTTT. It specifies CASSGHETGELFF.

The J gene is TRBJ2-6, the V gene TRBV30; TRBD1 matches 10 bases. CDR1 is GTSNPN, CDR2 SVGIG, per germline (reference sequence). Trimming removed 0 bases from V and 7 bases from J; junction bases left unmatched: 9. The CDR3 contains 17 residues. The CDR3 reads CAWSVDRGNLGANVLTF. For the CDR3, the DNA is TGTGCCTGGAGTGTGGACAGGGGGAATCTAGGTGCCAACGTCCTGACTTTC.

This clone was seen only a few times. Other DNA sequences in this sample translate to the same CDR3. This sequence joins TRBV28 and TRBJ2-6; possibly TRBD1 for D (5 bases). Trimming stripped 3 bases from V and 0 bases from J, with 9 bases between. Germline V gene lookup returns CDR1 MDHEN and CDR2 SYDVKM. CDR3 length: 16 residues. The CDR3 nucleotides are TGTGCCAGCAGTTTGGGGCAGTTCTCTGGGGCCAACGTCCTGACTTTC. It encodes CASSLGQFSGANVLTF.

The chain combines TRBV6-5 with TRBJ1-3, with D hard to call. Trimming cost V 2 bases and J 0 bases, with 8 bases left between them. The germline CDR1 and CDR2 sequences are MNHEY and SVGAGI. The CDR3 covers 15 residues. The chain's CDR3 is CASSYTVDSGNTIYF. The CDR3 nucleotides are TGTGCCAGCAGTTACACGGTAGACTCTGGAAACACCATATATTTT.

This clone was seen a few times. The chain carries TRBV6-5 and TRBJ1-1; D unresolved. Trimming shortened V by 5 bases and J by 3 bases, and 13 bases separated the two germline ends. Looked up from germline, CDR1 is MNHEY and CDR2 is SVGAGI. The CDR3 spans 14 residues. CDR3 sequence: CASSRQQLDTEAFF. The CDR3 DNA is TGTGCCAGCAGTCGACAACAACTGGACACTGAAGCTTTCTTT.

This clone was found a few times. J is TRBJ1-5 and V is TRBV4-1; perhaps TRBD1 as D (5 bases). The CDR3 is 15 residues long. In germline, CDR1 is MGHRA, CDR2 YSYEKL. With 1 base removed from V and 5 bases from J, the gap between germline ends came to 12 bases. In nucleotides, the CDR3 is TGCGCCAGCAGCCAAGTACGAGGGGAGGATCAGCCCCAGCATTTT. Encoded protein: CASSQVRGEDQPQHF.

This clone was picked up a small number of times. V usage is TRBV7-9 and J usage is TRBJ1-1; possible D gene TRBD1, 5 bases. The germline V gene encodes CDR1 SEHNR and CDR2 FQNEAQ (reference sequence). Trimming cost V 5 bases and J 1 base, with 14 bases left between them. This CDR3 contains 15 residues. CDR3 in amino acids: CASSENRIPNTEAFF. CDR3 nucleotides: TGTGCCAGCAGCGAAAACAGGATACCGAACACTGAAGCTTTCTTT.

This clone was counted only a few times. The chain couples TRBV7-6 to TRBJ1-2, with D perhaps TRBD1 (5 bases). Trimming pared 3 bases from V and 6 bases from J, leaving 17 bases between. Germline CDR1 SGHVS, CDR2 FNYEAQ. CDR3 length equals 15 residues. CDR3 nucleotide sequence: TGTGCCAGCAGCTTTAATACGGGGGGGGAGGATGGCTACACCTTC. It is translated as CASSFNTGGEDGYTF.

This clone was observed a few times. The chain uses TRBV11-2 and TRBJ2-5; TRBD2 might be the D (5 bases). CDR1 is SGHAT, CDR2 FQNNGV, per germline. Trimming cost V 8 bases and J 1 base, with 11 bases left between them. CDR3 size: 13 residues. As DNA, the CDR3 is TGTGCCAGCGGACGGGGTCCCCAAGAGACCCAGTACTTC. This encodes CASGRGPQETQYF.